The rows below give T cell receptor beta chains drawn from one sample of a study of shared clonotypes between healthy human individuals. Assay used: immunoSEQ multiplex PCR; TCRdb lists only in-frame clones, some missing. The sample records a few hundred thousand clones, 95% to 96% being singletons. Sequencing was performed on naive CD8+ T cells sorted from blood. These receptors were obtained from a woman in her 30s in good health. CDR3s leave out the opening cysteine and the closing phenylalanine or tryptophan. Each record gives: CDR3 length, J gene, V gene, CDR3 protein.

11 | TRBJ1-5 | TRBV27 | ASSPRLGQPQH
11 | TRBJ2-7 | TRBV27 | ASRGGTFYEQY
13 | TRBJ1-2 | TRBV9 | ASSSKGGAPVGYT
15 | TRBJ2-1 | TRBV7-9 | ASSPPSGERDYNEQF
10 | TRBJ2-7 | TRBV25-1 | ASSEWGDEQY
13 | TRBJ2-1 | TRBV7-9 | ASSLALAGDDEQF
12 | TRBJ2-4 | TRBV4-1 | ASSPRTSGPLQY
13 | TRBJ2-1 | TRBV7-9 | ASSLSVSLENEQF
16 | TRBJ2-1 | TRBV7-8 | ASSEGLAGVLTYNEQF
11 | TRBJ2-1 | TRBV27 | ASSLLASNEQF
12 | TRBJ2-7 | TRBV28 | ASSRRESSYEQY
10 | TRBJ2-1 | TRBV19 | ASSTGDHEQF
13 | TRBJ2-7 | TRBV10-3 | AISESGDGSYEQY
12 | TRBJ1-5 | TRBV28 | ASSFTGEVQPQH
10 | TRBJ1-2 | TRBV19 | ASSIGDTGYT
9 | TRBJ1-1 | TRBV7-9 | ASSPPVEAF
12 | TRBJ1-3 | TRBV11-3 | ASSLTGTGNTIY
11 | TRBJ1-1 | TRBV6-1 | ASSEGLFAEAF
15 | TRBJ2-1 | TRBV10-1 | ASSEIRPAPGTPEQF
15 | TRBJ2-2 | TRBV7-8 | ASSLSPTSGSRGELF
12 | TRBJ2-7 | TRBV6-1 | ASKGTSGSSEQY
11 | TRBJ1-1 | TRBV13 | ASSLNGNTEAF
13 | TRBJ1-2 | TRBV7-9 | ASSSGQGRNYGYT
13 | TRBJ2-2 | TRBV10-1 | ASSDHDTYTGELF
12 | TRBJ1-2 | TRBV13 | ASSLFPGADGYT
9 | TRBJ2-1 | TRBV27 | ATKQGNEQF
13 | TRBJ1-1 | TRBV11-2 | ASSFVSGGSTEAF
12 | TRBJ1-3 | TRBV30 | AWSSRRAGNTIY
16 | TRBJ2-1 | TRBV29-1 | SVAGLAGGPVSYNEQF
14 | TRBJ2-1 | TRBV27 | ASSLSSGDSGNEQF
13 | TRBJ2-5 | TRBV19 | ASSTGTGVSRSQY
11 | TRBJ2-7 | TRBV11-2 | ASSPEREYEQY
11 | TRBJ2-7 | TRBV29-1 | SVQTQPNNEQY
12 | TRBJ2-7 | TRBV13 | ASSLEGGSYEQY